This T cell receptor beta chain appears in the sequencing data of a study of OX40 agonist ivuxolimab in advanced cancers. Study as a whole: A history of anti-PD-1, anti-PD-L1 or anti-CTLA-4 therapy was acceptable, and 40% had some. Three partial responders included one hepatocellular carcinoma patient and two cutaneous melanoma patients. General study points: The authors did not determine the antigen specificity of the expanded peripheral T cells.

V lost 6 bases, J lost 8 bases, and 13 bases lay in between. The CDR3 totals 12 residues. Looked up from germline, CDR1 is MNHEY and CDR2 is SVGAGI. Worth noting for this clone: Its specificity is unknown.

Produced via immunoSEQ multiplex PCR; TCRdb's table is partial and in-frame only. This table holds 53,000 or so clones, approximately 84% found once. The V call is TRBV6-5, the J call TRBJ1-1; D perhaps matches TRBD1 (5 bases). This clonotype was obtained from an adult with an advanced solid tumor such as melanoma, head and neck, liver or kidney cancer. Sequences were derived from CD4+ or CD8+ T cells sorted from blood, sampled in a trial of the OX40 agonist ivuxolimab. The CDR3 is CASRRDSHEAFF. Here the CDR3 DNA reads TGTGCCAGCAGGCGGGACTCCCACGAAGCTTTCTTT.